These 20 T cell receptor beta chains share one sample of origin, sequenced in a study of OX40 agonist ivuxolimab in advanced cancers. Sequenced by immunoSEQ multiplex PCR; TCRdb stores in-frame clones only, minus some. This table has roughly 77,000 clones, 80% to 95% appearing once. This material consisted of CD4+ or CD8+ T cells sorted from blood, taken in a trial of the OX40 agonist ivuxolimab. These TCRs come from an adult with an advanced solid tumor such as melanoma, head and neck, liver or kidney cancer.

The V and J genes are TRBV21-1 and TRBJ1-2. TRBV21-1 is a known pseudogene. The CDR3 sequence is 11 residues long. The CDR3 region is CASSKATSLSF. The CDR3 DNA reads as TGTGCCAGCAGCAAAGCAACCTCTTTATCCTTC.

The rearrangement links TRBV13 to TRBJ1-1; D unresolved. Germline V CDR1 and CDR2: PRHDT, FYEKMQ (reference sequence). This CDR3 has 11 residues. Trimming pared 1 base from V and 7 bases from J, leaving 4 bases between. This CDR3 reads CASSLDGEAFF. The CDR3 coding sequence is TGTGCCAGCAGCTTAGACGGTGAAGCTTTCTTT.

The chain combines TRBV7-6 with TRBJ1-1; TRBD1 matches at 7 bases. Germline V gene data show CDR1 as SGHVS and CDR2 as FNYEAQ. CDR3 length: 15 amino acids. Trimming cost V 1 base and J 5 bases; bases outside gene matches: 7. The CDR3: CASSLEGGGLTEAFF. The CDR3 bases are TGTGCCAGCAGCTTAGAAGGGGGCGGGTTGACTGAAGCTTTCTTT.

The gene calls are TRBV27 and TRBJ1-1; weak D call: TRBD1 (6 bases). There are 14 residues in the CDR3. From germline, CDR1 is MNHEY and CDR2 SMNVEV (reference sequence). Trimming removed 3 bases from V and 4 bases from J, with 12 bases in between. The CDR3 DNA reads as TGTGCCAGCAGTTTTGGGGGCGCAGGCACTGAAGCTTTCTTT. Its protein product is CASSFGGAGTEAFF.

The chain recombines TRBV7-8 with TRBJ1-1, with D possibly TRBD1 on 6 matching bases. The CDR3 extends over 16 amino acids. In germline, CDR1 is SGHVS, CDR2 FQNEAQ. V dropped 4 bases and J dropped 7 bases, with 22 bases sitting between them. The CDR3 is CASSSTPGQPVGEAFF. The CDR3 DNA sequence: TGTGCCAGCAGCTCTACCCCGGGACAACCTGTCGGTGAAGCTTTCTTT.

The chain joins TRBV27 to TRBJ2-2; perhaps TRBD1 as D (5 bases). V dropped 3 bases and J dropped 0 bases, with 11 bases sitting between them. The CDR3 has 16 amino acids. Looked up from germline, CDR1 is MNHEY and CDR2 is SMNVEV (reference sequence). In DNA form, the CDR3 reads TGTGCCAGCAGTTTGGTCAGGGTCCCGAACACCGGGGAGCTGTTTTTT. Translating gives CASSLVRVPNTGELFF.

V usage is TRBV4-3 and J usage is TRBJ1-1; the match to TRBD1 covers 7 bases. The ends lost 0 bases at V and 0 bases at J; junction bases unmatched: 4. The CDR3 sequence is 16 residues long. Looked up from germline, CDR1 is LGHNA and CDR2 is YSLEER. CDR3 loop: CASSQDPTGMNTEAFF. In DNA, the CDR3 is TGCGCCAGCAGCCAAGATCCGACAGGGATGAACACTGAAGCTTTCTTT.

The chain uses TRBV5-1 and TRBJ2-5; 7 bases line up with TRBD2. V trimming: 2 bases; J trimming: 2 bases; junction bases outside the gene matches: 6. This CDR3 has 15 residues. The germline V gene encodes CDR1 SGHRS and CDR2 YFSETQ. The CDR3 coding sequence is TGCGCCAGCAGCTTCAGACTAGCAGGGCAAGAGACCCAGTACTTC. Residues: CASSFRLAGQETQYF.

Many counts were recorded for this clone. The chain recombines TRBV27 with TRBJ1-1, with D uncertain. The V gene lost 2 bases and the J gene lost 5 bases, with 3 bases spanning the gap. The CDR3 is 11 amino acids. CDR1 and CDR2 (germline): MNHEY, SMNVEV (reference sequence). In DNA form, the CDR3 reads TGTGCCAGCAGTTTAGGTACTGAAGCTTTCTTT. Its translation is CASSLGTEAFF.

V gene TRBV6-5 combines with J gene TRBJ2-3; D is unresolved. V dropped 6 bases and J dropped 1 base, with 14 bases sitting between them. Germline V gene sequence: CDR1 MNHEY, CDR2 SVGAGI. This CDR3 spans 15 amino acids. CDR3 in amino acids: CASSYVGVGTDTQYF. The CDR3 DNA sequence: TGTGCCAGCAGCTACGTTGGGGTGGGCACAGATACGCAGTATTTT.

CDR3 DNA sequence: TGCGCCAGCAGCTACGGACAGGGGAACACTGAAGCTTTCTTT. It is translated as CASSYGQGNTEAFF. This chain joins TRBV4-1 and TRBJ1-1; TRBD1 agrees at 8 bases. The CDR3 consists of 14 residues. CDR1 is MGHRA, CDR2 YSYEKL, per germline. The ends lost 5 bases at V and 1 base at J; junction bases unmatched: 3.

The chain has TRBV9 and TRBJ2-7; D unresolved. V was trimmed by 4 bases and J by 2 bases, leaving 4 bases between them. The CDR3 runs to 11 residues. The germline gives CDR1 SGDLS, CDR2 YYNGEE. CDR3 sequence (DNA): TGTGCCAGCAGCTCAGCCTACGAGCAGTACTTC. Its translation: CASSSAYEQYF.

In its sample, this clone was seen once. The chain has TRBV6-5 and TRBJ1-4; TRBD1 matches at 8 bases. This CDR3 contains 15 residues. The ends lost 4 bases at V and 1 base at J; junction bases unmatched: 2. Germline V gene sequence: CDR1 MNHEY, CDR2 SVGAGI. The CDR3 coding sequence is TGTGCCAGCAGTTTGGGGACAGGAACTAATGAAAAACTGTTTTTT. It specifies CASSLGTGTNEKLFF.

As to this clone: One end of the junction is discordant with germline, which a read error may explain. The rearrangement joins TRBV7-9 to TRBJ1-2, with D perhaps TRBD1 (5 bases). The CDR3 is 14 amino acids. Germline V gene sequence: CDR1 SEHNR, CDR2 FQNEAQ (reference sequence). CDR3 amino acids: CASSLARGGYGYTF. Here the CDR3 DNA reads TGTGCCAGCAGCCTAGCTCGGGGGGGCTATGGCTACACCTTC.

The CDR3 sequence is CSVVTVRTDTQYF. CDR3 DNA sequence: TGCAGCGTCGTGACAGTACGTACAGATACGCAGTATTTT. The chain links TRBV29-1 to TRBJ2-3; possibly TRBD1 for D (5 bases). In germline, CDR1 is SQVTM, CDR2 ANQGSEA. The ends were cut back, 6 bases at V and 3 bases at J, with 13 bases in the middle. This CDR3 has 13 amino acids.

This clone was picked up one time. The CDR3 spells CASTPGLAGDEQFF. The DNA for the CDR3 is TGTGCCAGCACCCCAGGGCTGGCGGGGGATGAGCAGTTCTTC. The chain uses TRBV7-3 and TRBJ2-1; 7 nucleotides line up with TRBD2. V was pared by 7 bases and J by 8 bases, with 11 bases of the junction left unmatched. The CDR3 runs to 14 residues. Germline V lookup: CDR1 SGHTA, CDR2 FQGTGA.

For the CDR3, the DNA is TGTGCCAGCAGCCCGAGCGGGGGGGCGGAAGAGACCCAGTACTTC. Its protein product is CASSPSGGAEETQYF. The chain uses TRBV7-3 and TRBJ2-5, with TRBD2 matching 10 bases. The CDR3 sequence is 15 residues long. CDR1 is SGHTA, CDR2 FQGTGA, per germline. The V segment lost 5 bases and the J segment 3 bases; nucleotides outside the gene matches: 6. Full variable domain (remainder filled in from reference TRBV7-3 and TRBJ2-5): GAGVSQTPSNKVTEKGKYVELRCDPISGHTALYWYRQSLGQGPEFLIYFQGTGAADDSGLPNDRFFAVRPEGSVSTLKIQRTERGDSAVYLCASSPSGGAEETQYFGPGTRLLVL.

The chain combines TRBV19 with TRBJ2-2; D perhaps matches TRBD1 (5 bases). Germline V CDR1 and CDR2: LNHDA, SQIVND (reference sequence). V was pared by 3 bases and J by 4 bases, with 12 bases between. The CDR3 runs 15 residues. The CDR3 sequence is CASSMSGFGTGELFF. In DNA, the CDR3 is TGTGCCAGTAGTATGTCAGGGTTCGGCACCGGGGAGCTGTTTTTT.

The V call is TRBV6-1, the J call TRBJ1-1; D is uncertain. Trimming removed 1 base at V and 4 bases at J, with 13 bases between. The CDR3 runs 15 residues. The germline CDR1 and CDR2 sequences are MNHNS and SASEGT. The DNA of the CDR3 is TGTGCCAGCAGTGAAGTTATAGAGATTTCCACTGAAGCTTTCTTT. This sequence encodes CASSEVIEISTEAFF.

This chain joins TRBV6-6 and TRBJ2-7, with D possibly matching TRBD1 (5 bases). V was clipped by 2 bases and J by 6 bases, with 14 bases between them. CDR1 and CDR2 (germline): MNHNY, SVGAGI (reference sequence). The CDR3 extends over 14 amino acids. The CDR3 spells CASSYGQGTGEQYF. Written as DNA, the CDR3 is TGTGCCAGCAGTTACGGCCAGGGCACGGGCGAGCAGTACTTC.